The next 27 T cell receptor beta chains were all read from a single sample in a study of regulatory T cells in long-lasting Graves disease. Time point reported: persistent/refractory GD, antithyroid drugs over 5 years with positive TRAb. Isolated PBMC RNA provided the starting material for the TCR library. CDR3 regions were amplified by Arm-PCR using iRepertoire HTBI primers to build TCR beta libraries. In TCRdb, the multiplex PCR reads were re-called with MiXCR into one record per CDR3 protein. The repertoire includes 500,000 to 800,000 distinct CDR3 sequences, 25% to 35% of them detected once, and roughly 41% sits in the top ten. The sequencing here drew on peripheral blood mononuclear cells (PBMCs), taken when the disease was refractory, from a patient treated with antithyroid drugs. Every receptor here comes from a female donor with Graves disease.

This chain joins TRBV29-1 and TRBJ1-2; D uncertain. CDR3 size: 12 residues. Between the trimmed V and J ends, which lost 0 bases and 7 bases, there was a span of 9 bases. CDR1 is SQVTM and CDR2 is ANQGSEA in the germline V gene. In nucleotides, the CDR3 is TGCAGCGTTGAAGAAGACACGGCTGGCTACACCTTC. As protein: CSVEEDTAGYTF.

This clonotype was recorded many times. The CDR3 loop reads CASSALTGGDGYTF. CDR3 DNA: TGTGCCAGCAGCGCTCTGACAGGGGGTGATGGCTACACCTTC. This chain joins TRBV12-3 or TRBV12-4 and TRBJ1-2, with TRBD1 identical over 9 bases. There are 14 residues in the CDR3. After removal of 6 bases from V and 6 bases from J, the junction contained 8 bases not matched to a gene.

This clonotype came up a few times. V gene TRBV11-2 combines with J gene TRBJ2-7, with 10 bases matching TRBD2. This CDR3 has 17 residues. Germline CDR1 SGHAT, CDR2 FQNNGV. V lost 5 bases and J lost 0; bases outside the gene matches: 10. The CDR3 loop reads CASSPSTSGRSSYEQYF. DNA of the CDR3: TGTGCCAGCAGCCCCTCGACTAGCGGGCGTAGCTCCTACGAGCAGTACTTC.

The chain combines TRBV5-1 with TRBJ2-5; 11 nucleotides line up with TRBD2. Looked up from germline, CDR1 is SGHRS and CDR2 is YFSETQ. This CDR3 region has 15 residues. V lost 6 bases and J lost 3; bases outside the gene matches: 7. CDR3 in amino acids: CASTLAGGREETQYF. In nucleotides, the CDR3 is TGCGCCAGCACCCTAGCGGGAGGTCGGGAAGAGACCCAGTACTTC.

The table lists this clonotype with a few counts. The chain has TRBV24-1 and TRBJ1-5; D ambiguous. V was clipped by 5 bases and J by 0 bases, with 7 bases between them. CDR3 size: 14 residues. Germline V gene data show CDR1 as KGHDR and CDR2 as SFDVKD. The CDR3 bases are TGTGCCACCAGTGTCAGATATAGCAATCAGCCCCAGCATTTT. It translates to CATSVRYSNQPQHF.

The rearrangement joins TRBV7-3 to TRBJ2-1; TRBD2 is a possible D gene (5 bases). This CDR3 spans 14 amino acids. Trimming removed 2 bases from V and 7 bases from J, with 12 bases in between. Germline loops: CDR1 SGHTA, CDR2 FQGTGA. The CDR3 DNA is TGTGCCAGCAGCTTACTAGGTGGGAGAAATGAGCAGTTCTTC. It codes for CASSLLGGRNEQFF.

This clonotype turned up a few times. The CDR3 DNA follows: TGCGCCAGCAGCCTCCGGACAATCATGAACACTGAAGCTTTCTTT. Translation: CASSLRTIMNTEAFF. J is TRBJ1-1 and V is TRBV5-1; D may be TRBD1 (5 bases). CDR3 size: 15 residues. Per the germline V gene, CDR1 is SGHRS and CDR2 is YFSETQ. The ends were cut back, 4 bases at V and 0 bases at J, with 13 bases in the middle.

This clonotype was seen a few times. The CDR3 protein is CASINGDRTEQYF. CDR3 nucleotides: TGTGCCAGCATTAACGGGGACAGGACCGAGCAGTACTTC. This chain links TRBV6-1 with TRBJ2-7, with 8 bases fitting TRBD1. After removal of 7 bases from V and 6 bases from J, the junction contained 8 bases not matched to a gene. This CDR3 has 13 residues. Germline values: CDR1 MNHNS, CDR2 SASEGT.

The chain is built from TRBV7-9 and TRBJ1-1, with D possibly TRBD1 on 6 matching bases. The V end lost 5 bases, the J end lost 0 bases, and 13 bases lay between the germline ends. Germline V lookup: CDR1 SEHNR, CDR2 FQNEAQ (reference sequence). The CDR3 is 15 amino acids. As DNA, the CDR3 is TGTGCCAGCAGCACAAGGACAGACTTGAACACTGAAGCTTTCTTT. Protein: CASSTRTDLNTEAFF.

Written as DNA, the CDR3 is TGTGCCAGCACCCGACCAGCCGGGGGCTACGAGCAGTACTTC. It encodes CASTRPAGGYEQYF. V gene TRBV11-2 combines with J gene TRBJ2-7; possibly TRBD2 for D (6 bases). Germline V gives CDR1 SGHAT, CDR2 FQNNGV. The CDR3 covers 14 residues. Trimming removed 7 bases from V and 3 bases from J, with 16 bases in between.

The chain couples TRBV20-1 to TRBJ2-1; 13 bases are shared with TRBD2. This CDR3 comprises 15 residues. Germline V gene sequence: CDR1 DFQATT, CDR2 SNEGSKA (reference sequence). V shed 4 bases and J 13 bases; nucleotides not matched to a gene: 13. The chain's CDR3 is CSATGLAGRGETQFF. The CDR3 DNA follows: TGCAGTGCTACGGGACTAGCGGGACGGGGGGAGACCCAGTTCTTC.

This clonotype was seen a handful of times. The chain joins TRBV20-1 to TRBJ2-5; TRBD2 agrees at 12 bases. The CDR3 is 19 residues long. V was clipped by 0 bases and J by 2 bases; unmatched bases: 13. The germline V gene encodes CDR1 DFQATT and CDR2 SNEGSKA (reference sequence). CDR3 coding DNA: TGCAGTGCTAGAGATCAGGCGGGAGGGACTAGCGGGCCTCAAGAGACCCAGTACTTC. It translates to CSARDQAGGTSGPQETQYF.

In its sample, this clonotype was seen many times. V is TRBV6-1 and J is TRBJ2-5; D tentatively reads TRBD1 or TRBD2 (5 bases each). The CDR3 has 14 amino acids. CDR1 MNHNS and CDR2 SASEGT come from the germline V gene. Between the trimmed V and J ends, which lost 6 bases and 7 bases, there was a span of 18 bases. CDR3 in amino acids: CASSTTGARGTQYF. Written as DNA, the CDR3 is TGTGCCAGCAGCACCACCGGGGCACGTGGGACCCAGTACTTC.

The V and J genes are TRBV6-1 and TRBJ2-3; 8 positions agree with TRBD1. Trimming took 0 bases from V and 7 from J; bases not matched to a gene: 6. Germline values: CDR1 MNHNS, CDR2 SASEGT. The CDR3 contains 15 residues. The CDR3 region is CASSEAPGGAHTQYF. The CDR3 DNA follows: TGTGCCAGCAGTGAAGCCCCAGGGGGCGCACATACGCAGTATTTT.

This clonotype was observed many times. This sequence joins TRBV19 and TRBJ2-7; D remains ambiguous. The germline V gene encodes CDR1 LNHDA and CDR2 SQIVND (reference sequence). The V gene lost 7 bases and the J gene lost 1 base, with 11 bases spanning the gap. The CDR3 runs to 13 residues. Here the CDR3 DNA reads TGTGCCAGTATGGGCAGTCAATCCTACGAGCAGTACTTC. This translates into CASMGSQSYEQYF.

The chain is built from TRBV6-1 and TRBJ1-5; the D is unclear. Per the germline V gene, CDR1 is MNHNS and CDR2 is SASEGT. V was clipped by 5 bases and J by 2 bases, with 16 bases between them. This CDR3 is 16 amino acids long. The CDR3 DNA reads TGTGCCAGCAGTACACCGGGCACCGGGGGCAATCAGCCCCAGCATTTT. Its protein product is CASSTPGTGGNQPQHF.

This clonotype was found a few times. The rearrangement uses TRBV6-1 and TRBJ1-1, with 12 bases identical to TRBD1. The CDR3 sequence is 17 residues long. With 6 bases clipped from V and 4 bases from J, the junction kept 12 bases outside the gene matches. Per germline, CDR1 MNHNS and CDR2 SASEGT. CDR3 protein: CASSFARGTGGLTEAFF. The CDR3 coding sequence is TGTGCCAGCAGCTTTGCCCGCGGGACAGGGGGCCTCACTGAAGCTTTCTTT.

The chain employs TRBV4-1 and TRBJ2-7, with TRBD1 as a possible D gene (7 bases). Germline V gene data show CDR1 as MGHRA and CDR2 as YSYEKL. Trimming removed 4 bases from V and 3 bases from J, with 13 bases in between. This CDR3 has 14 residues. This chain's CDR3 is CASSPQGGLYEQYF. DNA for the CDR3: TGCGCCAGCAGCCCCCAGGGGGGCCTCTACGAGCAGTACTTC.

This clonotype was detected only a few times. For the CDR3, the DNA is TGTGCCAGCAGCTTGAGAGGGGACACCGGGGAGCTGTTTTTT. Amino acid sequence: CASSLRGDTGELFF. The chain carries TRBV5-5 and TRBJ2-2; tentatively, D is TRBD1 or TRBD2 (5 bases each). The germline V gene has CDR1 SGHKS and CDR2 YYEKEE (reference sequence). The CDR3 is made up of 14 amino acids. Trimming removed 1 base from V and 3 bases from J, with 7 bases in between.

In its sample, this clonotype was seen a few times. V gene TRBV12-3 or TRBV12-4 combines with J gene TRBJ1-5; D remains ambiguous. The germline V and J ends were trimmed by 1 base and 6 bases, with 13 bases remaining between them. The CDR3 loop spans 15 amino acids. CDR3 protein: CASSLVFGEGQPQHF. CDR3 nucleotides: TGTGCCAGCAGTTTAGTATTCGGTGAGGGTCAGCCCCAGCATTTT.

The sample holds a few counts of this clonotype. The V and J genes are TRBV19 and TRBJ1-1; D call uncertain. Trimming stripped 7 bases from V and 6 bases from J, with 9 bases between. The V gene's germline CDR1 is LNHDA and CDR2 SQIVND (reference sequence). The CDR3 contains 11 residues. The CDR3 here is CASTEDAEAFF. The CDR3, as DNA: TGTGCCAGTACGGAGGACGCTGAAGCTTTCTTT.

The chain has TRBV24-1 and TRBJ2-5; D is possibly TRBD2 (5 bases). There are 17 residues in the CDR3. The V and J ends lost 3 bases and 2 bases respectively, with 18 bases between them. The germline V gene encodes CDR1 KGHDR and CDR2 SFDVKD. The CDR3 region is CATSDHPSPGYQETQYF. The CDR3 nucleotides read TGTGCCACCAGTGATCATCCTAGCCCTGGTTATCAAGAGACCCAGTACTTC.

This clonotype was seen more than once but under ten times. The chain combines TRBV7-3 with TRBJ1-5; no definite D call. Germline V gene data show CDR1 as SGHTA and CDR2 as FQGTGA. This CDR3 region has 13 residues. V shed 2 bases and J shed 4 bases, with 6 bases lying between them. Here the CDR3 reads CASSLATNQPQHF. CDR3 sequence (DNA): TGTGCCAGCAGCTTAGCTACTAATCAGCCCCAGCATTTT.

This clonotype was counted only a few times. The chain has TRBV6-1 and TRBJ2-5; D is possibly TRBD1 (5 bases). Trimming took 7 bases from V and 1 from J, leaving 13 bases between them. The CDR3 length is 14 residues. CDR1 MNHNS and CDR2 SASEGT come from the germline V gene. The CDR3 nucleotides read TGTGCCAGCATATTCCCAGGGCCCCAAGAGACCCAGTACTTC. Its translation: CASIFPGPQETQYF.

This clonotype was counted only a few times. DNA for the CDR3: TGCGCCAGCAGATATTTCAGCGAAGGGGAAGCTTTCTTT. Residues: CASRYFSEGEAFF. The chain recombines TRBV5-1 with TRBJ1-1; unclear D gene. The ends were cut back, 5 bases at V and 8 bases at J, with 16 bases in the middle. The CDR3 loop spans 13 amino acids. CDR1 is SGHRS, CDR2 YFSETQ, per germline.

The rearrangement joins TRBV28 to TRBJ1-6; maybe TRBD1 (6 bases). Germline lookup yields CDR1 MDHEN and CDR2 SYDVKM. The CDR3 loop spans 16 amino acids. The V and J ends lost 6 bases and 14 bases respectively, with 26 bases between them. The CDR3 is CASSQDRTGLGKALHF. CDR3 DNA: TGTGCCAGCAGCCAAGACCGAACAGGGTTGGGGAAGGCCCTCCACTTT.

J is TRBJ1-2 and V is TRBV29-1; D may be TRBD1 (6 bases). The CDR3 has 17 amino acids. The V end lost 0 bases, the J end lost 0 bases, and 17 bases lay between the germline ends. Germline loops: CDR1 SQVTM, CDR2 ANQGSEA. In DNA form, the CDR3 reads TGCAGCGTTGAAGAAGGGGGTACAGGGCCAACTAACTATGGCTACACCTTC. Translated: CSVEEGGTGPTNYGYTF.